This record looks at one TCR beta chain sequence and its context. The antigen is undetermined. The entry originates in a study of T cell responses to AZD1222 COVID-19 vaccine. Between the trimmed V and J ends, which lost 2 bases and 3 bases, there was a span of 16 bases. Germline CDR1 and CDR2: MNHEY and SVGEGT. The CDR3 extends over 16 amino acids. Sequencing was performed with immunoSEQ multiplex PCR; in TCRdb, only in-frame clones are kept and a portion is missing. In the table there are over 75,000 clones, roughly nine tenths of which are singletons. Broader study findings: Females made up more of the donors, who were largely white British, and clonal diversity may have come out too low. Targeting of unmutated variant regions was reportedly seen in nearly half of spike-specific TCRs.

This sample comprised peripheral blood, obtained on day 0 of AZD1222 vaccination. The chain carries TRBV6-2 or TRBV6-3 and TRBJ1-1; D is possibly TRBD1 (6 bases). The receptor was isolated from an adult in good health. The CDR3 spells CASSYPPGGLDTEAFF. As DNA, the CDR3 is TGTGCCAGCAGTTACCCTCCCGGGGGGCTAGACACTGAAGCTTTCTTT.